The next 18 T cell receptor beta chains were all read from a single sample in a study of T-cell reconstitution after alpha-beta-depleted transplantation in children. Preparation of the TCRbeta library was carried out with unique molecular identifiers. TCRdb recomputed calls from the PCR reads with MiXCR, one row per CDR3 protein. The sample lists about a million distinct CDR3 sequences; under 30% were seen once. Sequencing was performed on PBMCs, mostly from graft donor cells, taken 360 days after TCRalphabeta/CD19-depleted stem cell transplant. The source is a boy younger than two who had a stem cell transplant for SCID, so the T cells may come from the graft donor.

This clonotype has at least ten counts. The chain recombines TRBV6-5 with TRBJ2-3, with D uncertain. CDR1 is MNHEY, CDR2 SVGAGI, per germline. V gave up 5 bases and J gave up 1 base, with 10 bases separating them. CDR3 length: 14 residues. The CDR3 DNA reads TGTGCCAGCAGTCCCCTGGCCGGCACAGATACGCAGTATTTT. Residues: CASSPLAGTDTQYF.

This chain connects TRBV10-2 to TRBJ1-5, with 9 bases identical to TRBD1. In germline, CDR1 is WSHSY, CDR2 SAAADI. With V trimmed by 5 bases and J by 2 bases, 7 bases remained unmatched. The CDR3 sequence is 16 residues long. Here the CDR3 DNA reads TGCGCCAGCAGTAAACAGGGGGCCACAGGCAATCAGCCCCAGCATTTT. This gives the protein CASSKQGATGNQPQHF.

This clonotype was seen more than once but under ten times. CDR3 sequence (DNA): TGTGCCAGCAGCTCCTACAGGGGGCGCTTGAACACTGAAGCTTTCTTT. Amino acid sequence: CASSSYRGRLNTEAFF. The chain combines TRBV7-9 with TRBJ1-1, with 9 bases that match TRBD1. Germline assignment: CDR1 SEHNR and CDR2 FQNEAQ (reference sequence). J lost 0 bases, V lost 4 bases, and 6 bases had no gene match. This CDR3 is 16 amino acids long.

This clonotype has just a few counts. This chain links TRBV7-9 with TRBJ2-7; tentatively, D is TRBD1 (6 bases). Looked up from germline, CDR1 is SEHNR and CDR2 is FQNEAQ (reference sequence). Trimming left V 0 bases short and J 4 bases short, with 19 bases between. The CDR3 has 17 amino acids. CDR3: CASSLAKNRETPYEQYF. The CDR3 nucleotides read TGTGCCAGCAGCTTAGCGAAAAACAGGGAGACCCCATACGAGCAGTACTTC.

The gene calls are TRBV7-3 and TRBJ2-2; 14 bases line up with TRBD2. Germline CDR1 SGHTA, CDR2 FQGTGA. V trimming: 5 bases; J trimming: 4 bases; junction bases outside the gene matches: 12. The CDR3 has 19 residues. CDR3 residues: CASSIYGTSGGRSTGELFF. The CDR3, as DNA: TGTGCCAGCAGCATTTACGGGACTAGCGGGGGCCGGAGCACCGGGGAGCTGTTTTTT. Filled out from reference TRBV7-3 and TRBJ2-2, the complete variable domain reads GAGVSQTPSNKVTEKGKYVELRCDPISGHTALYWYRQSLGQGPEFLIYFQGTGAADDSGLPNDRFFAVRPEGSVSTLKIQRTERGDSAVYLCASSIYGTSGGRSTGELFFGEGSRLTVL.

V and J are TRBV4-1 and TRBJ2-7; D not resolved. Between the trimmed V and J ends, which lost 0 bases and 2 bases, there was a span of 14 bases. Germline CDR1 reads MGHRA; CDR2 reads YSYEKL. The CDR3 is 16 residues long. The CDR3 here is CASSQDRRSSAYEQYF. The CDR3 DNA is TGCGCCAGCAGCCAAGATCGTCGGAGCAGCGCCTACGAGCAGTACTTC.

There are a few counts of this clonotype. J is TRBJ2-1 and V is TRBV20-1, with 7 nucleotides matching TRBD1. The J segment lost 6 bases and the V segment lost 2 bases, leaving 19 bases of the junction unmatched. Germline V gene data show CDR1 as DFQATT and CDR2 as SNEGSKA (reference sequence). The CDR3 totals 18 residues. CDR3 protein: CSARRQLATGRPFNEQFF. CDR3 DNA: TGCAGTGCTAGACGGCAACTTGCGACAGGGCGGCCTTTCAATGAGCAGTTCTTC.

This clonotype was detected a few times. The V and J genes are TRBV9 and TRBJ2-7; maybe TRBD1 (5 bases). The length of the CDR3 is 16 residues. CDR1 and CDR2 (germline): SGDLS, YYNGEE. Trimming left V 0 bases short and J 6 bases short, with 19 bases between. The CDR3 DNA reads TGTGCCAGCAGCGTAGCCGCAGGGCTAGTAGTAGGCGAGCAGTACTTC. Protein sequence: CASSVAAGLVVGEQYF.

The table lists this clonotype with a few counts. The genes are TRBV20-1 and TRBJ1-2; D remains unclear. Germline assignment: CDR1 DFQATT and CDR2 SNEGSKA (reference sequence). CDR3 size: 13 residues. V was shortened by 5 bases and J by 4 bases, with 14 bases between the two germline ends. The CDR3 sequence: CSAVPIDLYGYTF. For the CDR3, the DNA is TGCAGTGCTGTCCCCATCGACCTCTATGGCTACACCTTC.

The CDR3 here is CASGLEVGEKLFF. The CDR3 nucleotides read TGTGCTAGTGGTTTGGAGGTTGGAGAAAAACTGTTTTTT. V and J are TRBV12-5 and TRBJ1-4; no definite D call. Germline-derived CDR1 and CDR2 are LGHNT and FRNRAP. Trimming left V 1 base short and J 8 bases short, with 8 bases between. The CDR3 covers 13 residues.

This clonotype showed up just a few times. The V gene is TRBV12-3 or TRBV12-4, the J gene TRBJ2-3, with D possibly matching TRBD1 (6 bases). The V end lost 3 bases, the J end lost 3 bases, and 16 bases lay between the germline ends. This CDR3 is 16 amino acids long. This CDR3 is CASSLVIRGWTDTQYF. The CDR3 nucleotides are TGTGCCAGCAGTTTGGTGATCAGGGGTTGGACAGATACGCAGTATTTT.

This rearrangement joins TRBV24-1 to TRBJ1-1, with TRBD1 matching 8 bases. The CDR3 covers 16 residues. Germline V gene data show CDR1 as KGHDR and CDR2 as SFDVKD. V lost 7 bases, J lost 2 bases, and 11 bases stayed unmatched. In DNA form, the CDR3 reads TGTGCCACCAGATCCCGTTTGGACAGGGCCAACACTGAAGCTTTCTTT. Translation gives CATRSRLDRANTEAFF.

The V call is TRBV12-5, the J call TRBJ1-1; 7 bases are shared with TRBD1. This CDR3 has 16 amino acids. Germline V gene lookup returns CDR1 LGHNT and CDR2 FRNRAP. V lost 4 bases and J lost 1; bases outside the gene matches: 9. Written as DNA, the CDR3 is TGTGCTAGTGGTTGGGGAACGGGACAGTCGAACACTGAAGCTTTCTTT. Amino acid sequence: CASGWGTGQSNTEAFF.

This sequence joins TRBV4-3 and TRBJ1-1, with 7 bases lining up with TRBD1. There are 12 residues in the CDR3. V lost 4 bases to trimming and J lost 9 bases; unmatched junction nucleotides: 5. Germline V gene sequence: CDR1 LGHNA, CDR2 YSLEER. The CDR3 reads CASSPLGGKAFF. For the CDR3, the DNA is TGCGCCAGCAGCCCTCTAGGGGGCAAAGCTTTCTTT.

There are a few counts of this clonotype. This rearrangement joins TRBV12-3 or TRBV12-4 to TRBJ2-7; the D call may be TRBD1 or TRBD2 (5 bases each). There are 13 residues in the CDR3. V gave up 6 bases and J gave up 3 bases, with 12 bases separating them. CDR3 region: CASSEGPFYEQYF. Here the CDR3 DNA reads TGTGCCAGCAGCGAGGGACCTTTCTACGAGCAGTACTTC.

The rearrangement joins TRBV15 to TRBJ1-4; the D is unclear. Trimming shortened V by 0 bases and J by 2 bases, and 10 bases separated the two germline ends. Germline CDR1 is LNHNV and CDR2 is YYDKDF (reference sequence). The CDR3 has 16 residues. The CDR3 DNA follows: TGTGCCACCAGCAGAGATCGTCTGGGGACTAATGAAAAACTGTTTTTT. Translation: CATSRDRLGTNEKLFF.

The chain carries TRBV12-3 or TRBV12-4 and TRBJ2-1; 11 nucleotides match TRBD2. The CDR3 extends over 14 amino acids. With 4 bases clipped from V and 12 bases from J, the junction kept 8 bases outside the gene matches. This CDR3 reads CASSSHSGGAGQFF. The CDR3 DNA is TGTGCCAGCAGTTCACATAGCGGGGGGGCCGGGCAGTTCTTC.

This clonotype turned up a few times. This chain joins TRBV28 and TRBJ2-4, with D unclear. The CDR3 runs to 17 residues. Germline loops: CDR1 MDHEN, CDR2 SYDVKM. Trimming shortened V by 2 bases and J by 0 bases, and 14 bases separated the two germline ends. In DNA, the CDR3 is TGTGCCAGCAGTTTAGGGCCAGATAGTCTAGCCAAAAACATTCAGTACTTC. Protein sequence: CASSLGPDSLAKNIQYF. The full variable domain, rest sourced from reference TRBV28 and TRBJ2-4, is DVKVTQSSRYLVKRTGEKVFLECVQDMDHENMFWYRQDPGLGLRLIYFSYDVKMKEKGDIPEGYSVSREKKERFSLILESASTNQTSMYLCASSLGPDSLAKNIQYFGAGTRLSVL.